This T cell receptor beta chain originates from a study of shared clonotypes between healthy human individuals. Study context: The composition of the donors was a couple of women and a few men aged 18 to 49. Every donor yielded three CD4 naive, three CD4 memory, two CD8 naive and one CD8 memory plate. Study-level points and caveats: Generally, naive subsets (rather than memory subsets) showed larger estimated richness.

Germline V gene sequence: CDR1 SQVTM, CDR2 ANQGSEA. V trimming: 7 bases; J trimming: 3 bases; junction bases outside the gene matches: 4. The CDR3 sequence is 13 residues long. Naive CD8 cells lacked CD45RO, underwent positive selection for CCR7 and left out terminally differentiated effector memory CD45RA+ cells. Clones were sequenced by immunoSEQ multiplex PCR, and TCRdb holds only the in-frame ones, with some missing. This table holds around 2,000,000 clones, about 95% found once. In regard to this clone: The antigen is not known.

The V and J genes are TRBV29-1 and TRBJ2-1; 9 bases align to TRBD2. This clonotype originated in a man between 18 and 29 years old in good health. The source material was naive CD8+ T cells sorted from blood. CDR3 amino acids: CSAAGGDYNEQFF. The CDR3 bases are TGCAGCGCAGCGGGGGGCGACTACAATGAGCAGTTCTTC.